This TCR beta chain was profiled in a study of shared clonotypes between healthy human individuals. Study observations and caveats: The study generally estimated greater richness for naive than memory subsets.

The CDR3 is 16 residues long. V lost 4 bases to trimming and J lost 0 bases, with 12 bases between them. Germline assignment: CDR1 LNHDA and CDR2 SQIVND (reference sequence). Memory CD4+ cells were the fraction left after CD45RA+ naive selection. Repertoires were generated with immunoSEQ multiplex PCR, while TCRdb's copy carries only in-frame clones and drops some. This table has 2,500,000 or so clones, about nine tenths appearing once. Comment on this clone: Its antigen remains unidentified.

The genes are TRBV19 and TRBJ1-4; D might be TRBD1 (5 bases). Sequenced: naive CD4+ T cells from PBMCs. Subset denoted: CD45RA+ positively selected. This receptor was identified in a man younger than 35 in good health. Some clones in this sample may be carry-over from other donors' samples. The CDR3 sequence is CASSRGRPSTNEKLFF. In nucleotides, the CDR3 is TGTGCCAGTAGTAGGGGACGGCCTTCAACTAATGAAAAACTGTTTTTT.